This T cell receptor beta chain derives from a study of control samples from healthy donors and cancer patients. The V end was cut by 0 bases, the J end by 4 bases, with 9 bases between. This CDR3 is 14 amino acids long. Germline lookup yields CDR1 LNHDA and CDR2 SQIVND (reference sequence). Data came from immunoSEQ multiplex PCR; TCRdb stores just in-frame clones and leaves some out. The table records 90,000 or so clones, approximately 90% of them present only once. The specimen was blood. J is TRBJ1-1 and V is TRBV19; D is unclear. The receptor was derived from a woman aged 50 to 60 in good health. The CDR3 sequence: CASSIEDPGTEAFF. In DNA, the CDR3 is TGTGCCAGTAGTATAGAAGACCCTGGCACTGAAGCTTTCTTT.